This entry is about one T cell receptor (beta chain). Its antigen is not identified. Looked up from germline, CDR1 is SEHNR and CDR2 is FQNEAQ (reference sequence). V gave up 5 bases and J gave up 2 bases; unmatched junction bases: 10. The CDR3 sequence is 16 residues long. PBMCs were derived from 7.5 to 10 ml fresh peripheral blood. What was amplified from RNA transcripts were TCR beta CDR3 regions. When the TCR CDR3 underwent first-round RT-PCR, the HTBI primer set was used. One entry per CDR3 protein, called by TCRdb with MiXCR from the multiplex PCR reads. The table records some 560,000 distinct CDR3 sequences, roughly 14% of them present only once. This record belongs to a study of T cells in Graves' hyperthyroidism and ophthalmopathy. About the research overall: Peripheral blood was secured at the point of initial diagnosis, before any treatment.

Findings of the study overall: The model made its ophthalmopathy prediction, and onset followed a median approximately 7 months later. Clonotypes that were expanded in thyroid above 0.001 mostly appeared in blood too.

The receptor was derived from a woman younger than 45 with Graves' hyperthyroidism. The sequencing sample was made of blood. The genes are TRBV7-9 and TRBJ1-1; 8 bases line up with TRBD1. In DNA, the CDR3 is TGTGCCAGCAGCGAACCCGTGACAGGGGCCAACACTGAAGCTTTCTTT. Its protein is CASSEPVTGANTEAFF.